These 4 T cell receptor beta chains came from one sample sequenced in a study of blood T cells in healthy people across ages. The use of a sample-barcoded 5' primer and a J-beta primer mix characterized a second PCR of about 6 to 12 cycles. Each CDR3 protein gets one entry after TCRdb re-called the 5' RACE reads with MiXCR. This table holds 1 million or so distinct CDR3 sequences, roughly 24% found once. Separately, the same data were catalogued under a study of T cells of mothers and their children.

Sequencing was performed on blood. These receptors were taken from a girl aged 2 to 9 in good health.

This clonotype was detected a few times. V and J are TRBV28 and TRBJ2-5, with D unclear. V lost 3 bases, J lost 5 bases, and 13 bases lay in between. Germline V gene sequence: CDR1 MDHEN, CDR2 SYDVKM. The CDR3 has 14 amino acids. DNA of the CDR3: TGTGCCAGCAGTTTCGGGCCTCAGGTGGAGACCCAGTACTTC. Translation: CASSFGPQVETQYF. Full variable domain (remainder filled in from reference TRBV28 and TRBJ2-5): DVKVTQSSRYLVKRTGEKVFLECVQDMDHENMFWYRQDPGLGLRLIYFSYDVKMKEKGDIPEGYSVSREKKERFSLILESASTNQTSMYLCASSFGPQVETQYFGPGTRLLVL.

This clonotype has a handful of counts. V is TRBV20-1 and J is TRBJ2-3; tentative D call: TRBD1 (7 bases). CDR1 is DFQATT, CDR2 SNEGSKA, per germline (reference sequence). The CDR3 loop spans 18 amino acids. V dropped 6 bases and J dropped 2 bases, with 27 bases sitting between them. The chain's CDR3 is CSANRRGLSALFTDTQYF. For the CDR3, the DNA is TGCAGTGCAAATCGGAGGGGGCTGTCCGCCCTTTTCACAGATACGCAGTATTTT.

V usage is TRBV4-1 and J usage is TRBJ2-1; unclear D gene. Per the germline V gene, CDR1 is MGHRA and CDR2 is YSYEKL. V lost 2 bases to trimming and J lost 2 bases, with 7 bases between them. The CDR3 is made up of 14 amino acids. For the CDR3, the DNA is TGCGCCAGCAGCCAACGGTCAGCCTACAATGAGCAGTTCTTC. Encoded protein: CASSQRSAYNEQFF.

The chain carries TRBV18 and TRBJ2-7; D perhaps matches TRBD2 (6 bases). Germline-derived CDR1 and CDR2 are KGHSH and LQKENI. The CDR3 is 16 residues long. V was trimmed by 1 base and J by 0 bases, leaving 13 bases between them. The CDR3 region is CASSPQMAGSSYEQYF. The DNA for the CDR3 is TGTGCCAGCTCACCACAGATGGCGGGGAGCTCCTACGAGCAGTACTTC.